The text below deals with one TCR beta chain. Seattle's enrolled individuals joined amid active infection and were then monitored longitudinally. This sample is part of a study of blood T cell repertoires in COVID-19. For the study at large: The analysed material was cDNA or gDNA that came from T cells, B-cell-depleted T cells, or PBMCs.

Trimming shortened V by 0 bases and J by 7 bases, and 10 bases separated the two germline ends. The germline V gene has CDR1 SGDLS and CDR2 YYNGEE. The CDR3 is 13 amino acids. The method was immunoSEQ multiplex PCR; TCRdb's version includes in-frame clones alone and lacks a portion of them. Of approximately 170,000 clones in the sample, 86% were seen once. What was sequenced was peripheral blood. This clonotype originated in a woman aged 55 to 70 with COVID-19, enrolled during active disease. The chain couples TRBV9 to TRBJ2-5; D is unresolved. The CDR3 sequence is CASSVDSGGTQYF. CDR3 nucleotide sequence: TGTGCCAGCAGCGTAGATAGTGGTGGGACCCAGTACTTC. Together with reference TRBV9 and TRBJ2-5, the CDR3 gives the full variable domain: DSGVTQTPKHLITATGQRVTLRCSPRSGDLSVYWYQQSLDQGLQFLIQYYNGEERAKGNILERFSAQQFPDLHSELNLSSLELGDSALYFCASSVDSGGTQYFGPGTRLLVL.